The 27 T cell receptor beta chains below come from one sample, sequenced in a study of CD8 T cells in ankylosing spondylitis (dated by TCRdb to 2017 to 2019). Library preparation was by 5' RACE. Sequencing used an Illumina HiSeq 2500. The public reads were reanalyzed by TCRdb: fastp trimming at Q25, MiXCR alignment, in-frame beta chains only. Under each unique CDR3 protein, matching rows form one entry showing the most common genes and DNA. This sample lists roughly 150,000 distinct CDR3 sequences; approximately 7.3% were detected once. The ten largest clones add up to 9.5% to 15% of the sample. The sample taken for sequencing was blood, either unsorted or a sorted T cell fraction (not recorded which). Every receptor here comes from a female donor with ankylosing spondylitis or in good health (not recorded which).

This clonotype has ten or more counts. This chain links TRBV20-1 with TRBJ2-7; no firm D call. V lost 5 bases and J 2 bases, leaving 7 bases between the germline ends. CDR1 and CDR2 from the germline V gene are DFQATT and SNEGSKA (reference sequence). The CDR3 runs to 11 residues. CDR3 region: CSAPDTYEQYF. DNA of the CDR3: TGCAGTGCTCCAGACACCTACGAGCAGTACTTC.

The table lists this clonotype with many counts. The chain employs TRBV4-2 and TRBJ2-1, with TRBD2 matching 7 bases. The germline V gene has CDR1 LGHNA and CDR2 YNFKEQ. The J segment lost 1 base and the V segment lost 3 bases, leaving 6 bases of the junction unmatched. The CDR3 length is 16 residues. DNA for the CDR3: TGTGCCAGCAGCCAGTATCTCGGGGGGTCCTACAATGAGCAGTTCTTC. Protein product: CASSQYLGGSYNEQFF.

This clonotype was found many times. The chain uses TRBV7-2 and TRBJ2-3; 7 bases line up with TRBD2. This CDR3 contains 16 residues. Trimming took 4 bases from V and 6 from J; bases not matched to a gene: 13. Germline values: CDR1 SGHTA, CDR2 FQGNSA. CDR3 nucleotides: TGTGCCAGCAGCTCAACCTTTTCCGGGGGAGGGGATACGCAGTATTTT. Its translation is CASSSTFSGGGDTQYF.

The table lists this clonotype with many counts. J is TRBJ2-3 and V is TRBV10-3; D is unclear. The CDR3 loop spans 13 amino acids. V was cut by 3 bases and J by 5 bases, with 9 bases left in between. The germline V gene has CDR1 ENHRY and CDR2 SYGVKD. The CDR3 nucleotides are TGTGCCATCAGTGAATCAGAGATAGATACGCAGTATTTT. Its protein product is CAISESEIDTQYF.

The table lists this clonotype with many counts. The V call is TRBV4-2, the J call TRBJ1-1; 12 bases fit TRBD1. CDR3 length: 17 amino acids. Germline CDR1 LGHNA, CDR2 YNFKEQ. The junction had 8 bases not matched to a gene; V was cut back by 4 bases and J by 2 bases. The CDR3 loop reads CASSPRGQGAINTEAFF. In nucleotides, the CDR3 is TGTGCCAGCAGCCCTCGGGGACAGGGGGCGATTAACACTGAAGCTTTCTTT.

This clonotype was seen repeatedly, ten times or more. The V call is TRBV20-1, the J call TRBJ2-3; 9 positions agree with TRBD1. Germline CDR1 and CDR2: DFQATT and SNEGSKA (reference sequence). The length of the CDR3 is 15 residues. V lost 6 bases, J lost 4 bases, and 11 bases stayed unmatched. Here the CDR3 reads CSASYGTGRADTQYF. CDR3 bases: TGCAGTGCATCATACGGGACAGGGAGGGCAGATACGCAGTATTTT.

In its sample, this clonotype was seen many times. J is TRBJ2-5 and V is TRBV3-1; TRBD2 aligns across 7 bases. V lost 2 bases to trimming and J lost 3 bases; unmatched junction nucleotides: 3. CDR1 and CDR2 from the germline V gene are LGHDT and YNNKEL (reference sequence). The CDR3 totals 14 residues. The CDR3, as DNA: TGTGCCAGCAGCCAAAGCACTAGCGAAGAGACCCAGTACTTC. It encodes CASSQSTSEETQYF.

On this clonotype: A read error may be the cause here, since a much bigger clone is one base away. In DNA, the CDR3 is TGCGCCAGCAGCAAGGGCCGGGACAGCCTGAGCTCCTACAATGGGCAGTTCTTC. This gives the protein CASSKGRDSLSSYNGQFF. The genes are TRBV5-1 and TRBJ2-1; 7 nucleotides line up with TRBD1. CDR3 size: 18 residues. The germline V gene has CDR1 SGHRS and CDR2 YFSETQ. Filled out from reference TRBV5-1 and TRBJ2-1, the complete variable domain reads KAGVTQTPRYLIKTRGQQVTLSCSPISGHRSVSWYQQTPGQGLQFLFEYFSETQRNKGNFPGRFSGRQFSNSRSEMNVSTLELGDSALYLCASSKGRDSLSSYNGQFFGPGTRLTVL.

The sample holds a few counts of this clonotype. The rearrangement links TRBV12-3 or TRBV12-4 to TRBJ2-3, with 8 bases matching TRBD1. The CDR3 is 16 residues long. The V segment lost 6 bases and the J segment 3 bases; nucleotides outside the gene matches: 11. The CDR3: CASRGQALTRTDTQYF. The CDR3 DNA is TGTGCCAGCAGGGGACAGGCTTTAACTAGGACAGATACGCAGTATTTT.

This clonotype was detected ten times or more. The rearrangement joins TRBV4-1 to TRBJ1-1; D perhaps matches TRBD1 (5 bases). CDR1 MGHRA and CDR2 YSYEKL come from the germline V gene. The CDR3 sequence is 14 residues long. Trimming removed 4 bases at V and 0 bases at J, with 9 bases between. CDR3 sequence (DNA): TGCGCCAGCAGCCCGACAGAGATGAACACTGAAGCTTTCTTT. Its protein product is CASSPTEMNTEAFF.

The chain's CDR3 is CASRRGGVLGTEAFF. CDR3 DNA sequence: TGTGCCAGCAGGAGGGGGGGGGTTCTGGGGACTGAAGCTTTCTTT. The chain joins TRBV5-6 to TRBJ1-1; D might be TRBD1 (6 bases). This CDR3 comprises 15 residues. Trimming pared 5 bases from V and 5 bases from J, leaving 19 bases between. Germline CDR1 SGHDT, CDR2 YYEEEE.

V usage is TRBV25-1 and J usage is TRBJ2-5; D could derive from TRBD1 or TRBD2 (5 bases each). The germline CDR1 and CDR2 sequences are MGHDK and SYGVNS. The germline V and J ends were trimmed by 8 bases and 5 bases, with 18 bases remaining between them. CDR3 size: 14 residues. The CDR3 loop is CASSNYIREETQYF. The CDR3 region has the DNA TGTGCCAGCTCAAACTATATCAGGGAGGAGACCCAGTACTTC.

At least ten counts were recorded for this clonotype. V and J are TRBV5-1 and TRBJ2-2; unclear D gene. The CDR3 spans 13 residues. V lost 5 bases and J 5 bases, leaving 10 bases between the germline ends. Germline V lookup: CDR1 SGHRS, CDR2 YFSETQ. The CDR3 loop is CASRPRGTGELFF. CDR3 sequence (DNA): TGCGCCAGCAGGCCACGCGGTACCGGGGAGCTGTTTTTT.

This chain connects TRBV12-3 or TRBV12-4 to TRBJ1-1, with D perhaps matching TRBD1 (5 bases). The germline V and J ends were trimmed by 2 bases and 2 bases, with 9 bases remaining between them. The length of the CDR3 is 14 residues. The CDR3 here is CASSLWGDNTEAFF. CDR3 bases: TGTGCCAGCAGTTTATGGGGGGATAACACTGAAGCTTTCTTT.

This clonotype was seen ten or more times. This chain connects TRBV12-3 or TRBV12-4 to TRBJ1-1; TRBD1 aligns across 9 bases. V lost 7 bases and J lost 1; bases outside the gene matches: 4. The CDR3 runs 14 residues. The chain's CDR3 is CASIPGQGNTEAFF. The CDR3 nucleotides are TGTGCCAGCATTCCGGGACAGGGGAACACTGAAGCTTTCTTT.

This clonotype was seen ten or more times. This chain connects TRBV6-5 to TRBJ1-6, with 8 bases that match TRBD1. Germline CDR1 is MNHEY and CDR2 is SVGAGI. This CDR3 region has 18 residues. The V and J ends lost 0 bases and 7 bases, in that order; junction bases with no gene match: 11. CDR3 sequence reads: CASSYSMELGQGNSPLHF. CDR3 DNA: TGTGCCAGCAGTTACTCGATGGAACTAGGACAGGGAAATTCACCCCTCCACTTT.

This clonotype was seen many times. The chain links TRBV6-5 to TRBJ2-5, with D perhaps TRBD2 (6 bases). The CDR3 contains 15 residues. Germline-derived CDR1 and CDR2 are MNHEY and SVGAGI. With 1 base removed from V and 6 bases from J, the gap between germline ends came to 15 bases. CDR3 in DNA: TGTGCCAGCAGTTACTTCACGGGGGTGGGAAAGACCCAGTACTTC. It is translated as CASSYFTGVGKTQYF.

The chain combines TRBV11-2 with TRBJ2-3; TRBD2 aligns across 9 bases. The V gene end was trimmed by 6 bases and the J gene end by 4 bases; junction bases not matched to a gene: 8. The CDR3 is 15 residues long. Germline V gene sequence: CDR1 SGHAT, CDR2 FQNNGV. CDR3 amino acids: CASRTGGGAADTQYF. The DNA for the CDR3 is TGTGCCAGCAGGACAGGCGGGGGGGCCGCAGATACGCAGTATTTT.

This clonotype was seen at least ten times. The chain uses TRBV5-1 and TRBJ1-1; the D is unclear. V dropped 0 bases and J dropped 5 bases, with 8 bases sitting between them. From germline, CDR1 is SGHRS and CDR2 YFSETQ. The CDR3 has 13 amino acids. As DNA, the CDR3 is TGCGCCAGCAGCTTGGGACCGATTACTGAAGCTTTCTTT. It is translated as CASSLGPITEAFF.

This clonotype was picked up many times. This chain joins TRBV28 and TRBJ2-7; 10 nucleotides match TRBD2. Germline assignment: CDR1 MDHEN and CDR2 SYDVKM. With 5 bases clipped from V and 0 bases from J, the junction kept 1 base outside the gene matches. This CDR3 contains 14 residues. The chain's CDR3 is CASSTSGASYEQYF. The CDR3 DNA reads TGTGCCAGCAGTACTAGCGGGGCCTCCTACGAGCAGTACTTC.

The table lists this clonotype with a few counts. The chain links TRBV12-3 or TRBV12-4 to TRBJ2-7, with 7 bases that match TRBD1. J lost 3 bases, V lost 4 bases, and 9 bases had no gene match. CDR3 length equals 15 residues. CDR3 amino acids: CASSWTGRGSYEQYF. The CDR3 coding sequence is TGTGCCAGCAGTTGGACGGGCAGGGGGAGCTACGAGCAGTACTTC.

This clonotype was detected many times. Written as DNA, the CDR3 is TGTGCCACCAGTGACCCGACTAGCGGGGACACAGATACGCAGTATTTT. Translation: CATSDPTSGDTDTQYF. The J gene is TRBJ2-3, the V gene TRBV24-1; 11 bases agree with TRBD2. The CDR3 consists of 16 residues. J gave up 2 bases and V 4 bases, and 4 bases lay outside the gene matches. Germline CDR1 reads KGHDR; CDR2 reads SFDVKD.

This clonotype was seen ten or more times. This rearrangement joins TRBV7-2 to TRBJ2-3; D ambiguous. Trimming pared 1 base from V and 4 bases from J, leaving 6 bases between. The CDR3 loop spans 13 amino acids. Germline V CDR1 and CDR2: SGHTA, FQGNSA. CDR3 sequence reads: CASSLEVADTQYF. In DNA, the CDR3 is TGTGCCAGCAGCTTAGAGGTTGCAGATACGCAGTATTTT.

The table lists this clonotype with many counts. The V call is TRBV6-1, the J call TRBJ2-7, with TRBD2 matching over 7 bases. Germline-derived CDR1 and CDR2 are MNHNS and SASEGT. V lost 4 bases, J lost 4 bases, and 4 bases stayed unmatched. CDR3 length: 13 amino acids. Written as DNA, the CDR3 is TGTGCCAGCAGTGTTCCGGGACTATACGAGCAGTACTTC. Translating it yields CASSVPGLYEQYF.

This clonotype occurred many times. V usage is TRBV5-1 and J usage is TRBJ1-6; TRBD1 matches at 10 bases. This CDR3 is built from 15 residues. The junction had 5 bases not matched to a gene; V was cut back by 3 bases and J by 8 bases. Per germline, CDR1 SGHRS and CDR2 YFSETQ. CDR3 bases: TGCGCCAGCAGCTACTTCGGACAGGGGGATTCACCCCTCCACTTT. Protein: CASSYFGQGDSPLHF.

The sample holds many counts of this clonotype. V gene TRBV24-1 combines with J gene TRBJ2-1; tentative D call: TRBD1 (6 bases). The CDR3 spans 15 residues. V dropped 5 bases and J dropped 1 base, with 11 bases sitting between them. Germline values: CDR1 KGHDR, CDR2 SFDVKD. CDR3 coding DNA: TGTGCCACCAGTGCGACAGGCGAATCCTACAATGAGCAGTTCTTC. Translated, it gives CATSATGESYNEQFF.

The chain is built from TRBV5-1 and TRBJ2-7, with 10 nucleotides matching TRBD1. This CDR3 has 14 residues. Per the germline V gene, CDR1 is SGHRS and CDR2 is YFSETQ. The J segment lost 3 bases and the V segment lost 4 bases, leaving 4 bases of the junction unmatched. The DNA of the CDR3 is TGCGCCAGCAGCGAACGGACAGGGGGCTACGAGCAGTACTTC. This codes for CASSERTGGYEQYF.